This T cell receptor beta chain was profiled in a study of cytomegalovirus exposure and HLA in healthy donors. Findings and caveats of the study: Accurate prediction of HLA-A and HLA-B alleles (for most subjects) was reportedly achieved from TCR beta sequences. Compared with the approximately 700-donor mean, an Asian-associated ancestry cluster reportedly had fewer N-insertions, according to a later analysis.

Healthy bone marrow donors made up the donors. With respect to this clone: Its specificity is not known.

PCR employed 60 Vbeta and 13 Jbeta primers. The method was immunoSEQ multiplex PCR; TCRdb's version includes in-frame clones alone and lacks a portion of them. Of 110,000 to 150,000 clones in the sample, 60% to 80% are singletons; the top ten hold less than 2%. The V end was cut by 3 bases, the J end by 7 bases, with 3 bases between. There are 11 residues in the CDR3. Germline CDR1 SGHTA, CDR2 FQGNSA. This chain uses TRBV7-2 with TRBJ1-4; D unclear. This TCR was recovered from a woman in her thirties in good health and CMV-seronegative. The sequencing input was PBMCs. CDR3 nucleotides: TGTGCCAGCAGCTTCCGTGAAAAACTGTTTTTT. It encodes CASSFREKLFF.